Listed below are T cell receptor beta chains from one sample, sequenced in a study of blood T cell repertoires in COVID-19. Here immunoSEQ multiplex PCR was the method, and the copy in TCRdb shows in-frame clones only, minus some. This table holds 220,000 or so clones, more than 80% found once. Material: PBMCs or T cells enriched from blood (not recorded which). These receptors were obtained from a woman in her late teens or twenties in a cohort exposed to, infected with or recovered from COVID-19 (not recorded which). CDR3s leave out the opening cysteine and the closing phenylalanine or tryptophan. Fields, in order: clone size, V gene, CDR3 protein. Rows may omit the clone size; those that give it use once, few, many or a size class.

clone_size: once
v_call: TRBV19
cdr3_aa: ASMEGSGNQPQH

clone_size: -
v_call: TRBV27
cdr3_aa: ASSSTGRDKNEQF

clone_size: -
v_call: TRBV11-2
cdr3_aa: ASSLAQGSGYT

clone_size: -
v_call: TRBV2
cdr3_aa: ASTLGQGYSPLH

clone_size: few
v_call: TRBV18
cdr3_aa: ASHEGGSGNTIY

clone_size: -
v_call: TRBV19
cdr3_aa: ASSIERRNGANVLT

clone_size: -
v_call: TRBV7-9
cdr3_aa: ASSLEAPDNSPLH

clone_size: -
v_call: TRBV9
cdr3_aa: ASSVYGDTQY

clone_size: -
v_call: TRBV28
cdr3_aa: ASSSPNSATNEKLF

clone_size: -
v_call: TRBV5-1
cdr3_aa: ASSLDGYTEAF

clone_size: -
v_call: TRBV4-1
cdr3_aa: ASSQEAGGGGELF

clone_size: -
v_call: TRBV12-3/TRBV12-4
cdr3_aa: ASSPGVTGELF

clone_size: once
v_call: TRBV4-2
cdr3_aa: ASSQDNSGLF

clone_size: -
v_call: TRBV15
cdr3_aa: ATSPDRANGNTIY

clone_size: -
v_call: TRBV5-4
cdr3_aa: ASSWGEGRGEKLF

clone_size: -
v_call: TRBV10-3
cdr3_aa: AISETKNIQY

clone_size: -
v_call: TRBV12-3/TRBV12-4
cdr3_aa: ASSAGTQY

clone_size: -
v_call: TRBV5-4
cdr3_aa: ASSSTGFGEQF

clone_size: -
v_call: TRBV19
cdr3_aa: ASSPQDRSNYGYT